The entry below describes one T cell receptor beta chain. The antigen is unknown. This specimen comes from a study of T cell responses to AZD1222 COVID-19 vaccine. Study-wide context: Pooled in the analysis were second doses at about 4 or about 12 weeks.

Whole-study findings and limits: Samples come after the peak T cell response, not at day 14. Baseline serology detected seropositivity in only 5 or 6 AZD1222 recipients.

The CDR3 extends over 17 amino acids. Trimming took 0 bases from V and 7 from J, leaving 19 bases between them. Germline V gene data show CDR1 as SGHAT and CDR2 as FQNNGV. Some clones are missing from TCRdb's copy, which holds only in-frame ones; the method was immunoSEQ multiplex PCR. The sample lists approximately 140,000 clones, around 89% seen once, with approximately 3% in the top ten. The source material was peripheral blood, sampled on day 0 of AZD1222 vaccination. The receptor was derived from an adult in good health. This chain joins TRBV11-2 and TRBJ2-1; a weak D match, TRBD2 (5 bases). This chain's CDR3 is CASSLDELVGLANEQFF. The CDR3 DNA reads TGTGCCAGCAGCTTAGATGAACTAGTAGGTCTTGCGAATGAGCAGTTCTTC. The full variable domain, in which reference TRBV11-2 and TRBJ2-1 provide the parts outside the CDR3, is EAGVAQSPRYKIIEKRQSVAFWCNPISGHATLYWYQQILGQGPKLLIQFQNNGVVDDSQLPKDRFSAERLKGVDSTLKIQPAKLEDSAVYLCASSLDELVGLANEQFFGPGTRLTVL.